A single sample gave rise to the 13 T cell receptor beta chains below, sequenced in a study of metastatic and nonmetastatic thyroid tumors. Patients had received no treatment of any kind before thyroid surgery. TCRdb used MiXCR to call clones anew from the PCR reads. The sample has 4,000 to 5,000 clones; about 28% are singletons. The sequencing sample was made of adjacent normal tissue. These receptors all come from a female donor with papillary thyroid cancer or a benign thyroid nodule (not recorded which). Some clones in this sample may be carry-over from other donors' samples.

By sample share, this clone is large (0.1 to 1%). V usage is TRBV28 and J usage is TRBJ1-3; D is undetermined. This CDR3 has 14 amino acids. Trimming removed 6 bases at V and 0 bases at J, with 9 bases between. Germline values: CDR1 MDHEN, CDR2 SYDVKM. The CDR3, as DNA: TGTGCCAGCAGCCCGCGCCCCTCTGGAAACACCATATATTTT. This encodes CASSPRPSGNTIYF.

This clone was counted ten times or more. This specimen includes other DNA sequences encoding the same CDR3. The chain couples TRBV20-1 to TRBJ2-5; no firm D call. Trimming removed 7 bases at V and 5 bases at J, with 23 bases between. The CDR3 is made up of 15 amino acids. From germline, CDR1 is DFQATT and CDR2 SNEGSKA (reference sequence). In DNA form, the CDR3 reads TGCAGTGTCGACGCGTATCTGGGAATTCGGGAGACCCAGTACTTC. Protein: CSVDAYLGIRETQYF.

This chain joins TRBV6-1 and TRBJ1-2; no reliable D call. The CDR3 consists of 15 residues. Deletions cut 0 bases from V and 4 bases from J, with 12 bases between. Germline-derived CDR1 and CDR2 are MNHNS and SASEGT. The CDR3: CASSEASQGRYGYTF. The CDR3 DNA reads TGTGCCAGCAGTGAAGCATCACAAGGACGCTATGGCTACACCTTC.

This chain connects TRBV6-1 to TRBJ2-3; D perhaps matches TRBD1 (5 bases). The CDR3 loop spans 17 amino acids. CDR1 is MNHNS and CDR2 is SASEGT in the germline V gene. The germline V and J ends were trimmed by 3 bases and 0 bases, with 16 bases remaining between them. The DNA of the CDR3 is TGTGCCAGCAGTGATGGGGCATGCGACCTTAGCACAGATACGCAGTATTTT. Amino acid sequence: CASSDGACDLSTDTQYF.

This clone was observed a handful of times. The chain links TRBV6-1 to TRBJ1-2; D possibly corresponds to TRBD1 (6 bases). Germline CDR1 MNHNS, CDR2 SASEGT. This CDR3 spans 14 amino acids. Trimming removed 6 bases from V and 6 bases from J, with 17 bases in between. The CDR3 is CASSVPTRGDGYTF. Here the CDR3 DNA reads TGTGCCAGCAGCGTACCGACGAGGGGGGATGGCTACACCTTC.

This clone was counted only a few times. Its ends do not fully match the called genes, so a read error is possible. The chain links TRBV6-1 to TRBJ2-3; D call uncertain. Germline V gene sequence: CDR1 MNHNS, CDR2 SASEGT. The CDR3 has 16 amino acids. CDR3 residues: CAISDSSQPGTDTQYF. The CDR3 DNA reads as TGTGCCATCAGTGATAGTTCCCAGCCTGGTACAGATACGCAGTATTTT.

This clone occurred a few times. The chain has TRBV5-1 and TRBJ2-1, with D unclear. The CDR3 is 12 amino acids. V gave up 5 bases and J gave up 8 bases, with 11 bases separating them. Germline V lookup: CDR1 SGHRS, CDR2 YFSETQ. DNA of the CDR3: TGCGCCAGCAGGGACGTGGTGGATGAGCAGTTCTTC. Translated: CASRDVVDEQFF.

This chain's CDR3 is CASSGHSASSGPPDTQYF. DNA of the CDR3: TGTGCCAGCTCTGGCCACTCAGCCTCTAGCGGGCCACCAGATACGCAGTATTTT. The genes are TRBV6-1 and TRBJ2-3, with TRBD2 identical over 8 bases. The germline V gene encodes CDR1 MNHNS and CDR2 SASEGT. The J segment lost 4 bases and the V segment lost 8 bases, leaving 20 bases of the junction unmatched. The CDR3 is made up of 18 amino acids.

This clone appeared a few times. This likely comes from a read error, as the CDR3 has no conserved phenylalanine or tryptophan at its end. No DNA is shown, since the ends of the CDR3 on it are uncertain; the CDR3 is the one TCRdb lists. The gene calls are TRBV28 and TRBJ2-7; the listed D gene, TRBD1, was not tested against the DNA. A total of 15 residues make up the CDR3, ends included. The germline CDR1 and CDR2 sequences are MDHEN and SYDVKM. The CDR3 sequence: CATSSGTGGSYEQDL.

The V call is TRBV20-1, the J call TRBJ2-3, with 7 positions matching TRBD2. The V and J ends lost 6 bases and 0 bases, in that order; junction bases with no gene match: 12. The CDR3 totals 16 residues. The germline V gene encodes CDR1 DFQATT and CDR2 SNEGSKA (reference sequence). The CDR3 coding sequence is TGCAGTGCAGAGGAAATAGCGGGTTCTAGCACAGATACGCAGTATTTT. Its protein is CSAEEIAGSSTDTQYF.

V usage is TRBV7-9 and J usage is TRBJ1-2, with D maybe TRBD1 (6 bases). The CDR3 sequence is 14 residues long. Trimming cost V 5 bases and J 14 bases, with 24 bases left between them. Germline values: CDR1 SEHNR, CDR2 FQNEAQ (reference sequence). The CDR3 sequence is CASSLIWADRRLTF. The CDR3 DNA follows: TGTGCCAGCAGCCTAATTTGGGCTGACAGGCGCCTGACCTTC.

This sequence joins TRBV5-1 and TRBJ1-1; possible D gene TRBD1, 5 bases. CDR1 is SGHRS and CDR2 is YFSETQ in the germline V gene. The CDR3 loop spans 16 amino acids. V lost 1 base, J lost 0 bases, and 13 bases lay in between. The CDR3 nucleotides read TGCGCCAGCAGCTTGAGCGGGGCCCGTATGAACACTGAAGCTTTCTTT. Translated: CASSLSGARMNTEAFF. The variable domain in full, completed from reference TRBV5-1 and TRBJ1-1, reads KAGVTQTPRYLIKTRGQQVTLSCSPISGHRSVSWYQQTPGQGLQFLFEYFSETQRNKGNFPGRFSGRQFSNSRSEMNVSTLELGDSALYLCASSLSGARMNTEAFFGQGTRLTVV.

Worth noting for this clone: The junction does not match germline at one end; this may be a read error. The V call is TRBV6-1, the J call TRBJ2-7; D may be TRBD1 (6 bases). The CDR3 covers 15 residues. Germline V gene lookup returns CDR1 MNHNS and CDR2 SASEGT. CDR3 bases: TGCGCCAGCAGTAAAACAGGGAGTTTTCCCTACGAGCAGTACTTC. This gives the protein CASSKTGSFPYEQYF.